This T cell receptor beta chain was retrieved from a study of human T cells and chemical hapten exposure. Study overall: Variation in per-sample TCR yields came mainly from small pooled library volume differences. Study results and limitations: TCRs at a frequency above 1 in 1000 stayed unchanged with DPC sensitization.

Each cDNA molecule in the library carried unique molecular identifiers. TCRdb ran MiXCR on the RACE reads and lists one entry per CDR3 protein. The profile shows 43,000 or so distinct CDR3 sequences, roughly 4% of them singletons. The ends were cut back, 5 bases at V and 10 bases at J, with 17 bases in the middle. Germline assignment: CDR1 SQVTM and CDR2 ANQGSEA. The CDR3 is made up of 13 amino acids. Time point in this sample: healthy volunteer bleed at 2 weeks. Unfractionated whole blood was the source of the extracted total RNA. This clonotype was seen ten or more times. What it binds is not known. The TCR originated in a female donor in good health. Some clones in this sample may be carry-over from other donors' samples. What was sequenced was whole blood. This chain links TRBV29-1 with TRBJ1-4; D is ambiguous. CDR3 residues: CSVYEGNIGKLFF. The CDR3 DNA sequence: TGCAGCGTTTACGAGGGTAACATTGGAAAACTGTTTTTT. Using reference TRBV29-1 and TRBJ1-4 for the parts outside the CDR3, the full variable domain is SAVISQKPSRDICQRGTSLTIQCQVDSQVTMMFWYRQQPGQSLTLIATANQGSEATYESGFVIDKFPISRPNLTFSTLTVSNMSPEDSSIYLCSVYEGNIGKLFFGSGTQLSVL.